This record looks at one T cell receptor (beta chain) sequence and its context. Clones were read by immunoSEQ multiplex PCR, and TCRdb kept only the in-frame ones, dropping some. Of 250,000 to 300,000 clones in the sample, approximately 83% are singletons; the top ten hold around 1%. The source of the sample is a study of cytomegalovirus exposure and HLA in healthy donors. With V trimmed by 4 bases and J by 9 bases, 12 bases remained unmatched. The CDR3 loop spans 15 amino acids. The germline CDR1 and CDR2 sequences are MNHNS and SASEGT. The J gene is TRBJ2-1, the V gene TRBV6-1, with 7 nucleotides matching TRBD2. Sequenced input: PBMCs. The receptor was isolated from a woman aged 18-29 years in good health and CMV-seronegative. The CDR3 nucleotides are TGTGCCAGCAGTGGAGGGAGGGACCCTGGCCTTGAGCAGTTCTTC. It translates to CASSGGRDPGLEQFF.